A selection of T cell receptor beta chains follows, all from one sample in a study of blood T cell repertoires in COVID-19. The method was immunoSEQ multiplex PCR; TCRdb's version includes in-frame clones alone and lacks a portion of them. This table has fewer than 90,000 clones, about 85% appearing once. The sample consisted of peripheral blood. These receptor sequences come from a male donor with acute or convalescent COVID-19. Both conserved end residues are part of each CDR3. The D gene is left open where the match is weak. Expanded clones are given a class, and other clones once, few, many or no size at all.

len: 14; j_gene: TRBJ2-2; d_gene: TRBD1; v_gene: TRBV24-1; abundance: once; CDR3aa: CATSPGQRTGELFF; CDR3nt: TGTGCCACCAGTCCGGGACAGCGGACCGGGGAGCTGTTTTTT
len: 13; j_gene: TRBJ1-1; d_gene: NA; v_gene: TRBV19; abundance: NA; CDR3aa: CASSIRGNTEAFF; CDR3nt: TGTGCCAGTAGTATAAGGGGGAACACTGAAGCTTTCTTT
len: 14; j_gene: TRBJ1-1; d_gene: NA; v_gene: TRBV14; abundance: NA; CDR3aa: CASSQEGGVTEAFF; CDR3nt: TGTGCCAGCAGCCAAGAGGGGGGAGTGACTGAAGCTTTCTTT
len: 16; j_gene: TRBJ2-5; d_gene: TRBD2; v_gene: TRBV7-2; abundance: NA; CDR3aa: CASSLNLAGGKETQYF; CDR3nt: TGTGCCAGCAGCTTGAACCTAGCGGGGGGGAAAGAGACCCAGTACTTC
len: 15; j_gene: TRBJ1-2; d_gene: TRBD1; v_gene: TRBV5-8; abundance: NA; CDR3aa: CASSPGTGYNYGYTF; CDR3nt: TGTGCCAGCAGCCCCGGGACAGGGTATAACTATGGCTACACCTTC
len: 18; j_gene: TRBJ2-2; d_gene: TRBD2; v_gene: TRBV7-2; abundance: few; CDR3aa: CASSLGPLAGGVSGELFF; CDR3nt: TGTGCCAGCAGCTTAGGGCCCCTAGCGGGGGGGGTATCCGGGGAGCTGTTTTTT
len: 14; j_gene: TRBJ1-6; d_gene: NA; v_gene: TRBV5-1; abundance: NA; CDR3aa: CASSPAGPPSHLHF; CDR3nt: TGCGCCAGCAGCCCGGCGGGACCACCTTCCCACCTCCACTTT
len: 17; j_gene: TRBJ2-2; d_gene: TRBD2; v_gene: TRBV15; abundance: once; CDR3aa: CATSPGLAGAHTGELFF; CDR3nt: TGTGCCACCAGCCCAGGACTAGCGGGGGCCCACACCGGGGAGCTGTTTTTT
len: 14; j_gene: TRBJ1-6; d_gene: TRBD1; v_gene: TRBV5-5; abundance: NA; CDR3aa: CASSQTGFGSPLHF; CDR3nt: TGTGCCAGCAGCCAGACAGGGTTCGGGTCACCCCTCCACTTT
len: 13; j_gene: TRBJ1-3; d_gene: NA; v_gene: TRBV29-1; abundance: NA; CDR3aa: CSVTGRGGNTIYF; CDR3nt: TGCAGCGTTACAGGCCGAGGAGGAAACACCATATATTTT
len: 14; j_gene: TRBJ2-4; d_gene: NA; v_gene: TRBV25-1; abundance: NA; CDR3aa: CASSDPGQINIQYF; CDR3nt: TGTGCCAGCAGTGATCCCGGACAGATAAACATTCAGTACTTC
len: 16; j_gene: TRBJ2-2; d_gene: TRBD2; v_gene: TRBV5-4; abundance: NA; CDR3aa: CASTTESGGGTGELFF; CDR3nt: TGTGCCAGCACCACGGAGAGCGGGGGAGGCACCGGGGAGCTGTTTTTT
len: 15; j_gene: TRBJ1-4; d_gene: NA; v_gene: TRBV9; abundance: NA; CDR3aa: CASSVAPANNEKLFF; CDR3nt: TGTGCCAGCAGCGTAGCTCCCGCGAATAATGAAAAACTGTTTTTT
len: 15; j_gene: TRBJ2-1; d_gene: TRBD2; v_gene: TRBV6-5; abundance: once; CDR3aa: CASSRGGTSQYEQFF; CDR3nt: TGTGCCAGCAGTCGAGGTGGGACTAGTCAGTATGAGCAGTTCTTC
len: 15; j_gene: TRBJ2-2; d_gene: TRBD2; v_gene: TRBV6-2/TRBV6-3; abundance: NA; CDR3aa: CASSLSGGGTGELFF; CDR3nt: TGTGCCAGCAGTCTTAGCGGGGGCGGCACCGGGGAGCTGTTTTTT
len: 19; j_gene: TRBJ2-1; d_gene: TRBD2; v_gene: TRBV28; abundance: NA; CDR3aa: CASSNAGLAAPLLYNEQFF; CDR3nt: TGTGCCAGCAGTAACGCGGGACTAGCGGCTCCACTACTTTACAATGAGCAGTTCTTC
len: 14; j_gene: TRBJ1-6; d_gene: NA; v_gene: TRBV6-1; abundance: NA; CDR3aa: CASSETGFHSPLHF; CDR3nt: TGTGCCAGCAGTGAAACAGGGTTTCATTCACCCCTCCACTTT
len: 12; j_gene: TRBJ2-5; d_gene: NA; v_gene: TRBV28; abundance: NA; CDR3aa: CASSTGLETQYF; CDR3nt: TGTGCCAGCAGTACAGGGTTAGAGACCCAGTACTTC
len: 15; j_gene: TRBJ2-7; d_gene: TRBD2; v_gene: TRBV5-6; abundance: many; CDR3aa: CASSLLAGDKYEQYF; CDR3nt: TGTGCCAGCAGCTTACTAGCGGGGGATAAATACGAGCAGTACTTC
len: 15; j_gene: TRBJ1-1; d_gene: NA; v_gene: TRBV5-6; abundance: NA; CDR3aa: CASSLGHRMNTEAFF; CDR3nt: TGTGCCAGCAGCTTGGGCCACAGGATGAACACTGAAGCTTTCTTT
len: 16; j_gene: TRBJ2-7; d_gene: TRBD2; v_gene: TRBV3-1/TRBV3-2; abundance: once; CDR3aa: CASSQDSGVTSYEQYF; CDR3nt: TGTGCCAGCAGCCAAGATAGCGGGGTTACCTCCTACGAGCAGTACTTC
len: 15; j_gene: TRBJ2-7; d_gene: NA; v_gene: TRBV7-2; abundance: NA; CDR3aa: CASSRRTVSSYEQYF; CDR3nt: TGTGCCAGCAGCAGACGGACAGTAAGCTCCTACGAGCAGTACTTC
len: 17; j_gene: TRBJ1-4; d_gene: NA; v_gene: TRBV5-1; abundance: NA; CDR3aa: CASSLAGVAANNEKLFF; CDR3nt: TGCGCCAGCAGCTTGGCAGGGGTGGCGGCTAACAATGAAAAACTGTTTTTT
len: 13; j_gene: TRBJ1-3; d_gene: NA; v_gene: TRBV30; abundance: once; CDR3aa: CAWTGGSGNTIYF; CDR3nt: TGTGCCTGGACGGGGGGCTCTGGAAACACCATATATTTT
len: 15; j_gene: TRBJ1-5; d_gene: NA; v_gene: TRBV2; abundance: NA; CDR3aa: CASSDSWAGNQPQHF; CDR3nt: TGTGCCAGCAGTGATAGTTGGGCAGGGAATCAGCCCCAGCATTTT
len: 15; j_gene: TRBJ1-4; d_gene: TRBD1; v_gene: TRBV3-1/TRBV3-2; abundance: NA; CDR3aa: CASSSRDRGNEKLFF; CDR3nt: TGTGCCAGCAGCTCACGGGACAGGGGGAATGAAAAACTGTTTTTT
len: 15; j_gene: TRBJ1-6; d_gene: NA; v_gene: TRBV3-1/TRBV3-2; abundance: NA; CDR3aa: CASSQDGQPGSPLHF; CDR3nt: TGTGCCAGCAGCCAAGACGGACAGCCGGGTTCACCCCTCCACTTT
len: 15; j_gene: TRBJ1-1; d_gene: NA; v_gene: TRBV7-8; abundance: once; CDR3aa: CASSLSSQMNTEAFF; CDR3nt: TGTGCCAGCAGCTTAAGTTCACAGATGAACACTGAAGCTTTCTTT
len: 14; j_gene: TRBJ2-3; d_gene: TRBD2; v_gene: TRBV5-4; abundance: NA; CDR3aa: CASSSERGTDTQYF; CDR3nt: TGTGCCAGCAGCTCCGAGCGGGGTACAGATACGCAGTATTTT
len: 15; j_gene: TRBJ2-7; d_gene: NA; v_gene: TRBV28; abundance: NA; CDR3aa: CASSHTSDSTYEQYF; CDR3nt: TGTGCCAGCAGTCACACTTCAGACAGTACCTACGAGCAGTACTTC
len: 17; j_gene: TRBJ1-5; d_gene: NA; v_gene: TRBV4-1; abundance: NA; CDR3aa: CASSLGPQGSGNQPQHF; CDR3nt: TGCGCCAGCAGCCTAGGACCCCAGGGGAGCGGCAATCAGCCCCAGCATTTT
len: 15; j_gene: TRBJ1-2; d_gene: NA; v_gene: TRBV6-5; abundance: NA; CDR3aa: CASSYDGREISGYTF; CDR3nt: TGTGCCAGCAGTTACGACGGGAGGGAGATATCGGGCTACACCTTC
len: 19; j_gene: TRBJ2-1; d_gene: TRBD2; v_gene: TRBV19; abundance: NA; CDR3aa: CASSVGLAGAKRPWNEQFF; CDR3nt: TGTGCCAGTAGTGTAGGACTAGCGGGGGCTAAACGGCCGTGGAATGAGCAGTTCTTC
len: 17; j_gene: TRBJ1-3; d_gene: TRBD1; v_gene: TRBV16; abundance: once; CDR3aa: CASSPRQGSGSGNTIYF; CDR3nt: TGTGCCAGCAGCCCACGACAGGGCTCGGGTTCTGGAAACACCATATATTTT
len: 15; j_gene: TRBJ2-3; d_gene: NA; v_gene: TRBV15; abundance: NA; CDR3aa: CATSRVQTYTDTQYF; CDR3nt: TGTGCCACCAGCAGAGTACAGACATACACAGATACGCAGTATTTT
len: 13; j_gene: TRBJ2-7; d_gene: NA; v_gene: TRBV30; abundance: many; CDR3aa: CAWSGQGNHEQYF; CDR3nt: TGTGCCTGGAGTGGGCAGGGGAATCACGAGCAGTACTTC
len: 14; j_gene: TRBJ2-1; d_gene: NA; v_gene: TRBV7-2; abundance: NA; CDR3aa: CASSLGGPDNEQFF; CDR3nt: TGTGCCAGCAGCTTGGGGGGGCCAGACAATGAGCAGTTCTTC
len: 16; j_gene: TRBJ1-2; d_gene: NA; v_gene: TRBV2; abundance: NA; CDR3aa: CASSDAGRGRAYGYTF; CDR3nt: TGTGCCAGCAGTGACGCGGGCAGGGGAAGGGCCTATGGCTACACCTTC
len: 18; j_gene: TRBJ1-4; d_gene: NA; v_gene: TRBV4-1; abundance: few; CDR3aa: CASSRGLSGGATNEKLFF; CDR3nt: TGCGCCAGCAGCCGGGGTCTATCTGGGGGCGCAACTAATGAAAAACTGTTTTTT
len: 15; j_gene: TRBJ2-2; d_gene: TRBD2; v_gene: TRBV10-3; abundance: NA; CDR3aa: CAISWGGANTGELFF; CDR3nt: TGTGCCATCAGCTGGGGAGGGGCGAACACCGGGGAGCTGTTTTTT
len: 13; j_gene: TRBJ1-4; d_gene: NA; v_gene: TRBV29-1; abundance: NA; CDR3aa: CSVFDRTNEKLFF; CDR3nt: TGCAGCGTCTTCGACAGGACTAATGAAAAACTGTTTTTT
len: 13; j_gene: TRBJ2-4; d_gene: TRBD1; v_gene: TRBV7-8; abundance: NA; CDR3aa: CASSLGTGDIQYF; CDR3nt: TGTGCCAGCAGCTTAGGGACAGGGGACATTCAGTACTTC
len: 16; j_gene: TRBJ1-2; d_gene: NA; v_gene: TRBV5-4; abundance: NA; CDR3aa: CASSYTGSEVGYGYTF; CDR3nt: TGTGCCAGCAGCTACACAGGGTCGGAGGTCGGCTATGGCTACACCTTC
len: 16; j_gene: TRBJ2-5; d_gene: TRBD2; v_gene: TRBV11-2; abundance: NA; CDR3aa: CASSISSGGPQETQYF; CDR3nt: TGTGCCAGCAGCATTTCTAGCGGGGGACCCCAAGAGACCCAGTACTTC
len: 16; j_gene: TRBJ1-2; d_gene: NA; v_gene: TRBV3-1/TRBV3-2; abundance: NA; CDR3aa: CASSQAFPQGSDGYTF; CDR3nt: TGTGCCAGCAGCCAGGCCTTCCCACAGGGTAGCGATGGCTACACCTTC
len: 17; j_gene: TRBJ2-7; d_gene: NA; v_gene: TRBV15; abundance: NA; CDR3aa: CATSLDRLTSRGHEQYF; CDR3nt: TGTGCCACCAGCCTGGACAGATTAACGAGTAGGGGCCACGAGCAGTACTTC
len: 14; j_gene: TRBJ2-5; d_gene: NA; v_gene: TRBV19; abundance: NA; CDR3aa: CASSILADTETQYF; CDR3nt: TGTGCCAGTAGTATTCTGGCTGACACGGAGACCCAGTACTTC
len: 16; j_gene: TRBJ2-7; d_gene: NA; v_gene: TRBV7-3; abundance: once; CDR3aa: CASSSGPALQGYEQYF; CDR3nt: TGTGCCAGCAGCTCCGGCCCCGCCCTTCAGGGCTACGAGCAGTACTTC
len: 15; j_gene: TRBJ1-2; d_gene: NA; v_gene: TRBV28; abundance: NA; CDR3aa: CASSWVGRPNYGYTF; CDR3nt: TGTGCCAGCAGTTGGGTGGGCAGGCCTAACTATGGCTACACCTTC
len: 12; j_gene: TRBJ2-1; d_gene: NA; v_gene: TRBV7-2; abundance: NA; CDR3aa: CASNAGLGEQFF; CDR3nt: TGTGCCAGCAACGCAGGGCTGGGTGAGCAGTTCTTC
len: 12; j_gene: TRBJ2-7; d_gene: NA; v_gene: TRBV10-3; abundance: NA; CDR3aa: CAIRAEGGEQYF; CDR3nt: TGTGCCATCAGGGCAGAAGGGGGCGAGCAGTACTTC
len: 12; j_gene: TRBJ1-2; d_gene: NA; v_gene: TRBV24-1; abundance: NA; CDR3aa: CATSSANYGYTF; CDR3nt: TGTGCCACCAGTAGCGCTAACTATGGCTACACCTTC
len: 12; j_gene: TRBJ2-7; d_gene: TRBD1; v_gene: TRBV29-1; abundance: once; CDR3aa: CSVARTGDEQYF; CDR3nt: TGCAGCGTTGCCCGGACAGGGGATGAGCAGTACTTC
len: 12; j_gene: TRBJ1-2; d_gene: NA; v_gene: TRBV25-1; abundance: NA; CDR3aa: CASSGYRVGYTF; CDR3nt: TGTGCCAGCAGTGGATACAGGGTTGGCTACACCTTC
len: 14; j_gene: TRBJ1-1; d_gene: NA; v_gene: TRBV4-2; abundance: NA; CDR3aa: CASSQAQGNTEAFF; CDR3nt: TGTGCCAGCAGCCAAGCCCAGGGTAACACTGAAGCTTTCTTT
len: 15; j_gene: TRBJ2-7; d_gene: NA; v_gene: TRBV1; abundance: NA; CDR3aa: CTSSQDLHRVNEQYF; CDR3nt: TGCACCAGCAGCCAAGATCTCCACAGGGTCAACGAGCAGTACTTC
len: 13; j_gene: TRBJ1-1; d_gene: NA; v_gene: TRBV18; abundance: NA; CDR3aa: CASSADMNTEAFF; CDR3nt: TGTGCCAGCTCGGCGGACATGAACACTGAAGCTTTCTTT
len: 16; j_gene: TRBJ2-7; d_gene: TRBD2; v_gene: TRBV9; abundance: few; CDR3aa: CASSGGLAGTPYEQYF; CDR3nt: TGTGCCAGCAGCGGAGGACTAGCGGGGACACCCTACGAGCAGTACTTC
len: 14; j_gene: TRBJ2-3; d_gene: NA; v_gene: TRBV5-1; abundance: NA; CDR3aa: CASTQGWNTDTQYF; CDR3nt: TGCGCCAGCACACAGGGATGGAACACAGATACGCAGTATTTT
len: 14; j_gene: TRBJ1-6; d_gene: TRBD1; v_gene: TRBV28; abundance: NA; CDR3aa: CASSPWDRSSPLHF; CDR3nt: TGTGCCAGCAGTCCATGGGACAGGTCCTCACCCCTCCACTTT